Listed here are 16 T cell receptor beta chains from one sample, sequenced in a study of response to subunit inactivated influenza vaccine. TCRdb re-analysed the RT-PCR reads in MiXCR, keeping a single row per CDR3 protein. The data contain about 700,000 distinct CDR3 sequences, 15% to 19% of them singletons. Sequences were derived from PBMCs from blood, sampled approximately 12 days after vaccination. The receptor set was obtained from a man aged 45-65 years who received an inactivated influenza vaccine.

This clonotype was observed a handful of times. The chain carries TRBV11-2 and TRBJ2-7; D perhaps matches TRBD1 (5 bases). V lost 5 bases and J lost 4, with 9 bases in between. From germline, CDR1 is SGHAT and CDR2 FQNNGV. The CDR3 is 12 residues long. The chain's CDR3 is CASSIPGYEQYF. The CDR3 DNA reads as TGTGCCAGCAGCATTCCAGGGTACGAGCAGTACTTC.

The table lists this clonotype with a few counts. The chain links TRBV5-6 to TRBJ2-1, with 8 positions matching TRBD1. J was trimmed by 1 base and V by 4 bases; bases with no gene match: 4. The CDR3 extends over 15 amino acids. From germline, CDR1 is SGHDT and CDR2 YYEEEE. The CDR3 sequence is CASSSRGRSYNEQFF. CDR3 in DNA: TGTGCCAGCAGCAGCAGGGGGCGGTCCTACAATGAGCAGTTCTTC.

This chain joins TRBV29-1 and TRBJ2-5; TRBD2 might be the D (7 bases). The germline V gene encodes CDR1 SQVTM and CDR2 ANQGSEA. The germline V and J ends were trimmed by 7 bases and 5 bases, with 14 bases remaining between them. There are 12 residues in the CDR3. Here the CDR3 reads CSEGGADETQYF. CDR3 DNA: TGCAGCGAGGGGGGGGCCGACGAGACCCAGTACTTC.

J is TRBJ1-4 and V is TRBV3-1; D not certain. The V and J ends lost 2 bases and 5 bases respectively, with 3 bases between them. The CDR3 is 12 amino acids. Germline V gene lookup returns CDR1 LGHDT and CDR2 YNNKEL (reference sequence). This CDR3 is CASSQPNEKLFF. CDR3 coding DNA: TGTGCCAGCAGCCAACCAAATGAAAAACTGTTTTTT. The complete variable domain, with remaining parts taken from reference TRBV3-1 and TRBJ1-4, reads DTAVSQTPKYLVTQMGNDKSIKCEQNLGHDTMYWYKQDSKKFLKIMFSYNNKELIINETVPNRFSPKSPDKAHLNLHINSLELGDSAVYFCASSQPNEKLFFGSGTQLSVL.

The chain has TRBV20-1 and TRBJ2-5; D gene ambiguous. Deletions cut 0 bases from V and 0 bases from J, with 11 bases between. Germline lookup yields CDR1 DFQATT and CDR2 SNEGSKA (reference sequence). This CDR3 contains 15 residues. Here the CDR3 reads CSARETSRYQETQYF. In DNA form, the CDR3 reads TGCAGTGCTAGAGAGACCAGCCGGTACCAAGAGACCCAGTACTTC.

The V and J genes are TRBV3-1 and TRBJ2-5, with D hard to call. Trimming pared 1 base from V and 6 bases from J, leaving 15 bases between. This CDR3 comprises 15 residues. The germline V gene has CDR1 LGHDT and CDR2 YNNKEL (reference sequence). This CDR3 reads CASSQGTSVGKTQYF. In DNA form, the CDR3 reads TGTGCCAGCAGCCAAGGAACTTCCGTGGGGAAGACCCAGTACTTC.

The rearrangement uses TRBV7-9 and TRBJ2-5; TRBD1 aligns across 7 bases. Germline V gene data show CDR1 as SEHNR and CDR2 as FQNEAQ (reference sequence). The CDR3 extends over 15 amino acids. The ends lost 1 base at V and 2 bases at J; junction bases unmatched: 4. The CDR3 region has the DNA TGTGCCAGCAGCTTAGAACAGGGGTGGCAAGAGACCCAGTACTTC. Residues: CASSLEQGWQETQYF.

This sequence joins TRBV5-5 and TRBJ2-5; D possibly corresponds to TRBD2 (6 bases). The CDR3 contains 15 residues. Germline V gene data show CDR1 as SGHKS and CDR2 as YYEKEE (reference sequence). Trimming shortened V by 2 bases and J by 0 bases, and 11 bases separated the two germline ends. For the CDR3, the DNA is TGTGCCAGCAGCTTACTCGGGAGTGACCAAGAGACCCAGTACTTC. Translated: CASSLLGSDQETQYF.

This clonotype appeared once. This is likely a read error, given that the CDR3 carries no conserved phenylalanine or tryptophan at its end. This chain joins TRBV6-2 or TRBV6-3 and TRBJ2-7; D is undetermined. The germline CDR1 and CDR2 sequences are MNHEY and SVGEGT. This CDR3 spans 12 amino acids. Between the trimmed V and J ends, which lost 7 bases and 1 base, there was a span of 8 bases. The CDR3 spells CASKTNSYEQYI. The CDR3 DNA reads as TGTGCCAGCAAGACGAATTCCTACGAGCAGTACATC.

This clonotype has just a few counts. The rearrangement links TRBV20-1 to TRBJ1-5; D may be TRBD1 (5 bases). The CDR3 runs 15 residues. CDR1 and CDR2 (germline): DFQATT, SNEGSKA (reference sequence). Trimming shortened V by 0 bases and J by 5 bases, and 14 bases separated the two germline ends. As DNA, the CDR3 is TGCAGTGCTAGAGACAACGGCCCGGGGCATCAGCCCCAGCATTTT. This gives the protein CSARDNGPGHQPQHF.

The chain couples TRBV20-1 to TRBJ2-1; 10 nucleotides match TRBD2. Germline assignment: CDR1 DFQATT and CDR2 SNEGSKA (reference sequence). This CDR3 is 15 amino acids long. Germline trimming cut 0 bases from V and 7 bases from J; bases unmatched to any gene: 6. The CDR3 bases are TGCAGTGCTAGAGATAGAGCGGGAGGGCGGAATGAGCAGTTCTTC. Translation gives CSARDRAGGRNEQFF.

This clonotype was counted only a few times. The CDR3 region is CSARLTRDTDVSGNTIYF. As DNA, the CDR3 is TGCAGTGCCAGACTGACACGGGACACAGACGTCTCTGGAAACACCATATATTTT. This rearrangement joins TRBV20-1 to TRBJ1-3; possibly TRBD1 for D (6 bases). Trimming removed 6 bases from V and 0 bases from J, with 24 bases in between. CDR1 and CDR2 (germline): DFQATT, SNEGSKA (reference sequence). This CDR3 region has 18 residues.

This clonotype has a handful of counts. CDR3 sequence reads: CASSTTGLKPKETQYF. CDR3 bases: TGTGCCAGCTCTACCACGGGCCTAAAGCCCAAAGAGACCCAGTACTTC. The rearrangement links TRBV18 to TRBJ2-5; no definite D call. The CDR3 spans 16 residues. The V end was cut by 6 bases, the J end by 3 bases, with 20 bases between. The germline CDR1 and CDR2 sequences are KGHSH and LQKENI.

The V and J genes are TRBV11-2 and TRBJ2-3; a weak D match, TRBD1 (6 bases). The CDR3 runs to 18 residues. Between the trimmed V and J ends, which lost 4 bases and 6 bases, there was a span of 26 bases. From germline, CDR1 is SGHAT and CDR2 FQNNGV. The CDR3 loop is CASSSLEQGRASSDTQYF. The CDR3 DNA is TGTGCCAGCAGCTCTCTTGAACAGGGTCGAGCTTCCTCGGATACGCAGTATTTT.

This clonotype occurred many times. This chain joins TRBV5-1 and TRBJ1-1; no firm D call. The germline V gene has CDR1 SGHRS and CDR2 YFSETQ. The V end lost 0 bases, the J end lost 6 bases, and 9 bases lay between the germline ends. The CDR3 consists of 13 residues. The CDR3 loop reads CASSLAGRAEAFF. CDR3 nucleotides: TGCGCCAGCAGCTTGGCCGGTCGAGCTGAAGCTTTCTTT. Drawing the rest from reference TRBV5-1 and TRBJ1-1, the complete variable domain is KAGVTQTPRYLIKTRGQQVTLSCSPISGHRSVSWYQQTPGQGLQFLFEYFSETQRNKGNFPGRFSGRQFSNSRSEMNVSTLELGDSALYLCASSLAGRAEAFFGQGTRLTVV.

This clonotype was detected only a few times. The CDR3 DNA reads as TGCGCCAGCAGCTTCCTTAGCGGGGAGTTGGTTGATGAGCAGTTCTTC. It is translated as CASSFLSGELVDEQFF. The chain employs TRBV5-1 and TRBJ2-1, with 8 bases fitting TRBD2. The CDR3 consists of 16 residues. J lost 8 bases, V lost 2 bases, and 12 bases had no gene match. Germline CDR1 SGHRS, CDR2 YFSETQ. Complete variable domain (other parts from reference TRBV5-1 and TRBJ2-1): KAGVTQTPRYLIKTRGQQVTLSCSPISGHRSVSWYQQTPGQGLQFLFEYFSETQRNKGNFPGRFSGRQFSNSRSEMNVSTLELGDSALYLCASSFLSGELVDEQFFGPGTRLTVL.